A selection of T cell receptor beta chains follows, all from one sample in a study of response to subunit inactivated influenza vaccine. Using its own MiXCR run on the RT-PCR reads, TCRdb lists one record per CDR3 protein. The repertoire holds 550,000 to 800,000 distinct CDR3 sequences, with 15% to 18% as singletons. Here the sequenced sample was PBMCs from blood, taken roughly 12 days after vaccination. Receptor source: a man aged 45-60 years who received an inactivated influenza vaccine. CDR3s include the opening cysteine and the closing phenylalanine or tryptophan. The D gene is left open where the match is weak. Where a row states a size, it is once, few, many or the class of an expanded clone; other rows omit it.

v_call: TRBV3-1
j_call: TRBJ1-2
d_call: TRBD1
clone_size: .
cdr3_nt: TGTGCCAGCAGCGGGATGGCAGGGGGCCTCTATGGCTACACCTTC
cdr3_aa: CASSGMAGGLYGYTF

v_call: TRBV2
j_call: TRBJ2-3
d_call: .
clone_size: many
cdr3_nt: TGTGCCAGCAGTGAACCCGGGGGTCGCGATACGCAGTATTTT
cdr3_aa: CASSEPGGRDTQYF

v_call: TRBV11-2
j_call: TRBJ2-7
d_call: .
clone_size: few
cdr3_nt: TGTGCCAGCAGCCTAAAGCTCCCCGGGACACCAAGCTCCTACGAGCAGTACTTC
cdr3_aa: CASSLKLPGTPSSYEQYF

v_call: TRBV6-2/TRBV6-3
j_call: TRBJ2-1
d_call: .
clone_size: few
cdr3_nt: TGTGCCAGCAGTTACATGCGGAGCTCCTACAATGAGCAGTTCTTC
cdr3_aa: CASSYMRSSYNEQFF

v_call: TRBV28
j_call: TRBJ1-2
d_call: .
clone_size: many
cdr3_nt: TGTGCCAGCAGTCCCCCTAGCTCTGGCTACACCTTC
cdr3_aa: CASSPPSSGYTF

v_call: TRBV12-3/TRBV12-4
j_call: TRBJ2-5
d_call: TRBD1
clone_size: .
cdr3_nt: TGTGCCAGCATTACACGACAGGGGCAATCAGGGGAGACCCAGTACTTC
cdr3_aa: CASITRQGQSGETQYF

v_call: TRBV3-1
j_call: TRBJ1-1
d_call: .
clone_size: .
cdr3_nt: TGTGCCAGCAGCCCACCAAATGGAGGGGACACTGAAGCTTTCTTT
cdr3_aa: CASSPPNGGDTEAFF

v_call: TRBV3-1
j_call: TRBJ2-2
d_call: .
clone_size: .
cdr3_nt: TGTGCCAGCAGCCAAGTGTTTCAGAGAACCGGGGAGCTGTTTTTT
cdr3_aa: CASSQVFQRTGELFF

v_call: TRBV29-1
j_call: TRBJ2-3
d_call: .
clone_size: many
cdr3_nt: TGCAGCGGGTCGGACAGCCTTTATAATAACGTAGACACAGATACGCAGTATTTT
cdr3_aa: CSGSDSLYNNVDTDTQYF

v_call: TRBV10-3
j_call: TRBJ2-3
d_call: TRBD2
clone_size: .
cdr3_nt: TGTGCCATCAGTGAGTCGTCTAGCGGGAGAATAGATACGCAGTATTTT
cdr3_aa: CAISESSSGRIDTQYF

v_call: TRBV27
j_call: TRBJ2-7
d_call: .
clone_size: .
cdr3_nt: TGTGCCAGCAGTTTCTCCCAGGGATCTATTACCTACGAGCAGTACTTC
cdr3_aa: CASSFSQGSITYEQYF

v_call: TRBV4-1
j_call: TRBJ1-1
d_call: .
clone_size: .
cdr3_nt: TGCGCCAGCAGCCAAGAAGGGGGGCGTTTCACTGAAGCTTTCTTT
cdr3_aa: CASSQEGGRFTEAFF

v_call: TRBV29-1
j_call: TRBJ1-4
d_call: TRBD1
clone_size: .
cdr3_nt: TGCAGCGTAACTGAGACAGGGCGAAAACTGTTTTTT
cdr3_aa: CSVTETGRKLFF

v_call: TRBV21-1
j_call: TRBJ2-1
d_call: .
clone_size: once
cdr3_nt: TGTGCCAGCAGCAAAGCGCTGCGGGACAGGGGACCCTTC
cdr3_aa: CASSKALRDRGPF

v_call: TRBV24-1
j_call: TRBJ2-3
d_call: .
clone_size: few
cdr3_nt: TGTGCCACCAGTGATCCTTTGGCAGATACGCAGTATTTT
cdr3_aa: CATSDPLADTQYF

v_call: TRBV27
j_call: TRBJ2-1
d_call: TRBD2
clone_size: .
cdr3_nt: TGTGCCAGCAGGCTTAGACTAGCGGGGGGTTCCTACAATGAGCAGTTCTTC
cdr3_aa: CASRLRLAGGSYNEQFF

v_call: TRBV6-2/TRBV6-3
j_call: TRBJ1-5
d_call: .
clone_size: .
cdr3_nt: TGTGCCAGCAGTTCAACACTATTTAGCAATCAGCCCCAGCATTTT
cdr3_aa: CASSSTLFSNQPQHF

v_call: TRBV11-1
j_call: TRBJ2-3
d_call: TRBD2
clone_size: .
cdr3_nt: TGTGCCAGCAGCTTAGGGGGACTAGCGGGCCCAAACCTGGATACGCAGTATTTT
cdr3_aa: CASSLGGLAGPNLDTQYF

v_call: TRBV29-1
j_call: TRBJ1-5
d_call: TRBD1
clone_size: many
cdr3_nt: TGCAGCGTTCGGCTGTCAGGGGGACAGCCCCAGCATTTT
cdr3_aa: CSVRLSGGQPQHF

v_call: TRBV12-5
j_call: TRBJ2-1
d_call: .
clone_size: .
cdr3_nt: TGTGCTAGTGGCCGCGAAAGCTCCTACAATGAGCAGTTCTTC
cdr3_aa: CASGRESSYNEQFF

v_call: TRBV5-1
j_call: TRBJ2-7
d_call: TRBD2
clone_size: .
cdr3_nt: TGCGCCAGCAGCTCTAGCGGGAGGGGGTACGAGCAGTACTTC
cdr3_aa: CASSSSGRGYEQYF

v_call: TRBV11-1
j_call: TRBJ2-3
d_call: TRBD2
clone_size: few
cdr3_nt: TGTGCCAGCAGCTCCGCCGGGACTAGCGGATCTAGCACAGATACGCAGTATTTT
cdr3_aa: CASSSAGTSGSSTDTQYF

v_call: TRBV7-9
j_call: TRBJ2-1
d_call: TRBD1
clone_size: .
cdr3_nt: TGTGCCAGCAACAGGAAGGACAGGGGAACGCAGTTCTTC
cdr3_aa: CASNRKDRGTQFF

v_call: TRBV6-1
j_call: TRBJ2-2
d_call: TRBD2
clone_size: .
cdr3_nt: TGTGCCAGCAGCCTAAGCGGGAGGGCCGCCGGGGAGCTGTTTTTT
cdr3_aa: CASSLSGRAAGELFF

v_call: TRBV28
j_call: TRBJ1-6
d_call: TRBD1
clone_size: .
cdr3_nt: TGTGCCAGCAGCTCATCGGGACAGGGGGCTTCACCCCTCCACTTT
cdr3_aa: CASSSSGQGASPLHF

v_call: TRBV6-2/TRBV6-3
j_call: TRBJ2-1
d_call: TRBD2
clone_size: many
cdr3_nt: TGTGCCAGCAGTAGACAGCGGGGACCCTATGAGCAGTTCTTC
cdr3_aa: CASSRQRGPYEQFF